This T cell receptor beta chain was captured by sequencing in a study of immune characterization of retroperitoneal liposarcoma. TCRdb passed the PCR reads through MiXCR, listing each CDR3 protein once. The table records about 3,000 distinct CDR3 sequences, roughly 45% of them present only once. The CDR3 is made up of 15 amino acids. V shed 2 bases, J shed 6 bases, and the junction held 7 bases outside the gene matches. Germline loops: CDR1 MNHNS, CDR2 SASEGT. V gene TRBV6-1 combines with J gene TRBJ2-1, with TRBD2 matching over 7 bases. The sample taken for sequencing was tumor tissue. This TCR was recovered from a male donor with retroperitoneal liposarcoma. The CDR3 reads CASSEMGLLGNEQFF. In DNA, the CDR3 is TGTGCCAGCAGTGAAATGGGACTACTTGGCAATGAGCAGTTCTTC.